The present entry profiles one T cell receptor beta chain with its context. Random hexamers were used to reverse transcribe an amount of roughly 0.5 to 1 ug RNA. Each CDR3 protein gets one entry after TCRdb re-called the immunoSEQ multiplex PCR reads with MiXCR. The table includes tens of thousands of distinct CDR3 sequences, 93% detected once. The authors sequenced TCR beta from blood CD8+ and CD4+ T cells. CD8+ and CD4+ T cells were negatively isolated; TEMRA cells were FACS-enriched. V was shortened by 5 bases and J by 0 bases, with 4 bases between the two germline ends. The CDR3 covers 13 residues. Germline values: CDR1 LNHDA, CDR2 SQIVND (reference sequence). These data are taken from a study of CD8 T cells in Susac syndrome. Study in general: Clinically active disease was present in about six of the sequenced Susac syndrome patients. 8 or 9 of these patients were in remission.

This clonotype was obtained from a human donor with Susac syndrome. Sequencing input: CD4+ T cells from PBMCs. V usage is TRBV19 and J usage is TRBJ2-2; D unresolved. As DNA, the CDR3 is TGTGCCAGTAGTGAACCGAACACCGGGGAGCTGTTTTTT. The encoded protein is CASSEPNTGELFF.